The 5 T cell receptor beta chains presented below share a single source sample, sequenced in a study of T cell responses to AZD1222 COVID-19 vaccine. Assay used: immunoSEQ multiplex PCR; TCRdb lists only in-frame clones, some missing. Of 150,000 to 200,000 clones in the sample, about nine tenths were seen once. This specimen consisted of peripheral blood, obtained on day 0 of AZD1222 vaccination. The source is an adult in good health.

The rearrangement joins TRBV6-5 to TRBJ2-3; D uncertain. Germline CDR1 reads MNHEY; CDR2 reads SVGAGI. Trimming took off 0 bases at V and 0 bases at J, with 7 bases between the two ends. The CDR3 is 15 residues long. The CDR3 spells CASSYSGISTDTQYF. CDR3 bases: TGTGCCAGCAGTTACTCGGGGATAAGCACAGATACGCAGTATTTT.

This clone was observed a handful of times. The CDR3 protein is CASSNGGIQETQYF. DNA of the CDR3: TGTGCCAGTTCTAACGGGGGGATCCAAGAGACCCAGTACTTC. This chain connects TRBV6-1 to TRBJ2-5; 7 positions match TRBD2. V shed 9 bases and J 1 base; nucleotides not matched to a gene: 8. The germline gives CDR1 MNHNS, CDR2 SASEGT. The CDR3 covers 14 residues.

The gene calls are TRBV27 and TRBJ2-7; D is perhaps TRBD1 (5 bases). Germline CDR1 and CDR2: MNHEY and SMNVEV (reference sequence). The CDR3 consists of 14 residues. The V and J ends lost 3 bases and 0 bases respectively, with 9 bases between them. CDR3 residues: CASSFGHPSYEQYF. DNA for the CDR3: TGTGCCAGCAGTTTTGGACACCCCTCCTACGAGCAGTACTTC.

This chain joins TRBV5-1 and TRBJ2-1; a weak D match, TRBD1 (6 bases). Trimming cost V 0 bases and J 4 bases, with 11 bases left between them. Germline CDR1 and CDR2: SGHRS and YFSETQ. This CDR3 spans 15 amino acids. The CDR3 loop reads CASSLVPTGYNEQFF. DNA for the CDR3: TGCGCCAGCAGCTTGGTGCCGACAGGATACAATGAGCAGTTCTTC. The variable domain in full, completed from reference TRBV5-1 and TRBJ2-1, reads KAGVTQTPRYLIKTRGQQVTLSCSPISGHRSVSWYQQTPGQGLQFLFEYFSETQRNKGNFPGRFSGRQFSNSRSEMNVSTLELGDSALYLCASSLVPTGYNEQFFGPGTRLTVL.

The chain combines TRBV3-1 (or the pseudogene TRBV3-2) with TRBJ2-2; the match to TRBD2 covers 12 bases. Germline-derived CDR1 and CDR2 are LGHDT and YNNKEL (reference sequence). This CDR3 is 17 amino acids long. The V gene end was trimmed by 1 base and the J gene end by 13 bases; junction bases not matched to a gene: 13. CDR3 loop: CASSQGGTSGGPTRLFF. In nucleotides, the CDR3 is TGTGCCAGCAGCCAAGGGGGAACTAGCGGGGGGCCCACGAGGCTGTTTTTT.